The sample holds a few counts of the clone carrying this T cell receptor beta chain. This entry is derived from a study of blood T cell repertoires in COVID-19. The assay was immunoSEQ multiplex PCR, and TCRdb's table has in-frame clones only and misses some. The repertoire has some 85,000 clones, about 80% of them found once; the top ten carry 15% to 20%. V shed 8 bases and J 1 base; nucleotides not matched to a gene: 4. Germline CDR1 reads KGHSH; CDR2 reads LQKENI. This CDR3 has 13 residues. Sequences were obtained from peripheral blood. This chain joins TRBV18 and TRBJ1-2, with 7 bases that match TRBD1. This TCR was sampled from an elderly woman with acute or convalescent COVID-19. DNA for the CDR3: TGTGCCAGCGCGGGACAGAGTAACTATGGCTACACCTTC. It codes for CASAGQSNYGYTF.